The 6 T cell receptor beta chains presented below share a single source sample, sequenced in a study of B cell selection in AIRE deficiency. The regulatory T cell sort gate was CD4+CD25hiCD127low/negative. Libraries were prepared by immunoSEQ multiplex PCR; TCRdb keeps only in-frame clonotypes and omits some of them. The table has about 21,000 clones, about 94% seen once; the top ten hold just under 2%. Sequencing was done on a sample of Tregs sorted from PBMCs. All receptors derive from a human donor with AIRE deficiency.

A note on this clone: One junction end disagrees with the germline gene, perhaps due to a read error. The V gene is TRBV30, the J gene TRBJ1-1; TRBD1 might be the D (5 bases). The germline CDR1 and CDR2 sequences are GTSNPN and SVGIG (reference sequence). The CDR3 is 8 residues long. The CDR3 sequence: CASDTGVF. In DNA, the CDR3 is TGTGCCTCCGATACGGGGGTTTTT. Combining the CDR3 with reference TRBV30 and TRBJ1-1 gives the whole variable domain SQTIHQWPATLVQPVGSPLSLECTVEGTSNPNLYWYRQAAGRGLQLLFYSVGIGQISSEVPQNLSASRPQDRQFILSSKKLLLSDSGFYLCASDTGVFGQGTRLTVV.

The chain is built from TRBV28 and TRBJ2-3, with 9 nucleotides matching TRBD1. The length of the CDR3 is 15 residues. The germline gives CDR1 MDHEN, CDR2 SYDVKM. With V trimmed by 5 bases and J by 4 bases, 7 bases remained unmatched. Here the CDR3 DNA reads TGTGCCAGCAGTATCCGGGGACAGGGCTCAGATACGCAGTATTTT. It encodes CASSIRGQGSDTQYF.

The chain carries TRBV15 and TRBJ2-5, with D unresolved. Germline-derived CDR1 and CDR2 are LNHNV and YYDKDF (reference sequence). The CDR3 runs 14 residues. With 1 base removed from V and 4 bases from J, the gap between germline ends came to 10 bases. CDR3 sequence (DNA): TGTGCCACCAGCAGAGCCACGACCAGAGAGACCCAGTACTTC. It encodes CATSRATTRETQYF.

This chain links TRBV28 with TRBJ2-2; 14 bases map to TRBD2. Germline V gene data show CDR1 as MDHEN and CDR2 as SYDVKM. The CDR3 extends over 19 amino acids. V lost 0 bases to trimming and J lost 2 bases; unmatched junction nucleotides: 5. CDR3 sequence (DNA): TGTGCCAGCAGTTTATGGACAGGGACTAGCGGGAGCAACACCGGGGAGCTGTTTTTT. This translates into CASSLWTGTSGSNTGELFF. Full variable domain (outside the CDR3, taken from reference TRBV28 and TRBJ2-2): DVKVTQSSRYLVKRTGEKVFLECVQDMDHENMFWYRQDPGLGLRLIYFSYDVKMKEKGDIPEGYSVSREKKERFSLILESASTNQTSMYLCASSLWTGTSGSNTGELFFGEGSRLTVL.

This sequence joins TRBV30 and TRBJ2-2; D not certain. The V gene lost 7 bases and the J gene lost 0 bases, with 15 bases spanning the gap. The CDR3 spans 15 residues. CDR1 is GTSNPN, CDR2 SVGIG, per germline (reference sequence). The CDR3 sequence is CASFRLSPNTGELFF. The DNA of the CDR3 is TGTGCCTCTTTCCGTCTCAGCCCGAACACCGGGGAGCTGTTTTTT.

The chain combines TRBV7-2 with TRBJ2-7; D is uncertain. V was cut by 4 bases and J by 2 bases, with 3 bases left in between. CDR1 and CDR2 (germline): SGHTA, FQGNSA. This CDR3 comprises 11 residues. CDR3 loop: CASSWAYEQYF. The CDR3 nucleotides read TGTGCCAGCAGCTGGGCCTACGAGCAGTACTTC.